These T cell receptor beta chains were read from a single sample in a study of T cells after yellow fever vaccination. Via MiXCR, TCRdb re-called the 5' RACE reads, giving one row per CDR3 protein. Seen here are around 530,000 distinct CDR3 sequences, less than 20% observed once, and the top ten hold roughly 17%. Specimen: PBMCs, collected about 5 days after the first yellow fever vaccination. These TCRs come from a man aged 18 to 29 who received the YFV17D yellow fever vaccine. The CDR3 runs from the conserved cysteine through the conserved F or W. The D gene is left open where the match is weak. Where a row states a size, it is once, few, many or the class of an expanded clone; other rows omit it.

size: few; J: TRBJ2-5; D: NA; V: TRBV4-1; length: 15; CDR3: CASSQVWESEETQYF; DNA: TGCGCCAGCAGCCAAGTATGGGAGTCAGAAGAGACCCAGTACTTC
size: many; J: TRBJ1-5; D: NA; V: TRBV2; length: 14; CDR3: CASSDIGGDQPQHF; DNA: TGTGCCAGCAGTGACATAGGAGGAGATCAGCCCCAGCATTTT
size: NA; J: TRBJ2-4; D: TRBD2; V: TRBV29-1; length: 15; CDR3: CSVEGRAGVKNIQYF; DNA: TGCAGCGTTGAAGGCCGAGCGGGGGTGAAAAACATTCAGTACTTC
size: few; J: TRBJ2-2; D: NA; V: TRBV6-5; length: 14; CDR3: CASSYSAGTGELFF; DNA: TGTGCCAGCAGTTACTCGGCAGGGACCGGGGAGCTGTTTTTT
size: NA; J: TRBJ2-1; D: NA; V: TRBV7-3; length: 15; CDR3: CASSLTSRGRSEQFF; DNA: TGTGCCAGCAGCTTAACATCCAGGGGACGTAGTGAGCAGTTCTTC
size: few; J: TRBJ1-6; D: NA; V: TRBV9; length: 17; CDR3: CASSVGRLDAYNSPLHF; DNA: TGTGCCAGCAGCGTAGGACGGCTCGATGCTTATAATTCACCCCTCCACTTT
size: NA; J: TRBJ1-5; D: NA; V: TRBV6-2/TRBV6-3; length: 15; CDR3: CASRIGLGRNQPQHF; DNA: TGTGCCAGCAGGATCGGACTCGGTCGCAATCAGCCCCAGCATTTT
size: NA; J: TRBJ1-5; D: NA; V: TRBV7-2; length: 17; CDR3: CASSLNPAGVGSDTQHF; DNA: TGTGCCAGCAGCTTAAACCCCGCGGGGGTCGGGTCAGATACGCAGCATTTT
size: many; J: TRBJ2-4; D: NA; V: TRBV20-1; length: 13; CDR3: CSATALAKNIQYF; DNA: TGCAGTGCTACGGCGCTAGCCAAAAACATTCAGTACTTC
size: NA; J: TRBJ1-2; D: NA; V: TRBV7-9; length: 15; CDR3: CASSPQNIANYGYTF; DNA: TGTGCCAGCAGCCCTCAGAATATTGCTAACTATGGCTACACCTTC
size: once; J: TRBJ2-3; D: NA; V: TRBV6-2/TRBV6-3; length: 16; CDR3: CASSYSFPDRTDTQYF; DNA: TGTGCCAGCAGTTACAGCTTCCCCGATCGCACAGATACGCAGTATTTT
size: NA; J: TRBJ2-3; D: TRBD2; V: TRBV12-3/TRBV12-4; length: 16; CDR3: CASSQTSGVGTDTQYF; DNA: TGTGCCAGCAGTCAGACTAGCGGGGTGGGCACAGATACGCAGTATTTT
size: many; J: TRBJ2-7; D: NA; V: TRBV7-2; length: 15; CDR3: CASTRGTLSSYEQYF; DNA: TGTGCCAGCACCAGGGGGACTCTTAGCTCCTACGAGCAGTACTTC
size: few; J: TRBJ2-1; D: NA; V: TRBV7-2; length: 13; CDR3: CASSLSPGGEQFF; DNA: TGTGCCAGCAGCTTAAGTCCAGGAGGTGAGCAGTTCTTC
size: few; J: TRBJ2-5; D: TRBD2; V: TRBV7-8; length: 16; CDR3: CASSLAGLAGGGTQYF; DNA: TGTGCCAGCAGCTTAGCAGGCCTAGCGGGGGGAGGGACCCAGTACTTC
size: once; J: TRBJ2-5; D: NA; V: TRBV20-1; length: 13; CDR3: CSASRTALETQYF; DNA: TGCAGTGCTAGCAGGACAGCACTAGAGACCCAGTACTTC
size: NA; J: TRBJ2-3; D: NA; V: TRBV20-1; length: 13; CDR3: CSARKEFTDTQYF; DNA: TGCAGTGCTAGAAAGGAGTTTACAGATACGCAGTATTTT
size: NA; J: TRBJ1-2; D: NA; V: TRBV20-1; length: 12; CDR3: CSAPTVNYGYTF; DNA: TGCAGTGCTCCGACGGTTAACTATGGCTACACCTTC
size: NA; J: TRBJ1-2; D: NA; V: TRBV9; length: 15; CDR3: CASSVDVEPNYGYTF; DNA: TGTGCCAGCAGCGTAGATGTCGAGCCGAACTATGGCTACACCTTC
size: NA; J: TRBJ2-3; D: NA; V: TRBV6-1; length: 16; CDR3: CASSAMTRLFSDTQYF; DNA: TGTGCCAGCAGCGCCATGACAAGATTATTCTCAGATACGCAGTATTTT
size: few; J: TRBJ2-5; D: NA; V: TRBV29-1; length: 13; CDR3: CSVEVPPVETQYF; DNA: TGCAGCGTTGAAGTCCCCCCGGTCGAGACCCAGTACTTC
size: few; J: TRBJ2-5; D: TRBD2; V: TRBV12-5; length: 16; CDR3: CASGPGRERGTETQYF; DNA: TGTGCTAGTGGCCCCGGAAGGGAGCGGGGGACAGAGACCCAGTACTTC
size: NA; J: TRBJ1-2; D: NA; V: TRBV19; length: 16; CDR3: CASSHLTGYLYYGYTF; DNA: TGTGCCAGTAGCCATCTTACAGGGTACCTTTACTATGGCTACACCTTC
size: NA; J: TRBJ2-5; D: TRBD2; V: TRBV29-1; length: 14; CDR3: CSVEQRGGQETQYF; DNA: TGCAGCGTTGAGCAGCGGGGGGGGCAAGAGACCCAGTACTTC
size: many; J: TRBJ2-1; D: NA; V: TRBV4-3; length: 14; CDR3: CASSQGGPNNEQFF; DNA: TGCGCCAGCAGCCAAGGGGGGCCCAACAATGAGCAGTTCTTC
size: once; J: TRBJ1-4; D: NA; V: TRBV12-3/TRBV12-4; length: 14; CDR3: CASRVTGKGEKLLF; DNA: TGTGCCAGCAGAGTAACAGGGAAGGGGGAAAAACTGCTTTTT
size: few; J: TRBJ2-1; D: NA; V: TRBV12-3/TRBV12-4; length: 13; CDR3: CASSLISYNEQFF; DNA: TGTGCCAGCAGCCTAATCTCCTACAATGAGCAGTTCTTC
size: few; J: TRBJ2-1; D: TRBD1; V: TRBV20-1; length: 14; CDR3: CSAPQGQGSVEQFF; DNA: TGCAGTGCCCCCCAGGGACAGGGGTCGGTTGAGCAGTTCTTC
size: NA; J: TRBJ1-2; D: TRBD1; V: TRBV24-1; length: 15; CDR3: CATSDTTGTGNGYTF; DNA: TGTGCCACCAGTGATACGACCGGGACAGGGAATGGCTACACCTTC
size: NA; J: TRBJ2-5; D: NA; V: TRBV29-1; length: 11; CDR3: CSVARQETQYF; DNA: TGCAGCGTTGCCCGGCAAGAGACCCAGTACTTC